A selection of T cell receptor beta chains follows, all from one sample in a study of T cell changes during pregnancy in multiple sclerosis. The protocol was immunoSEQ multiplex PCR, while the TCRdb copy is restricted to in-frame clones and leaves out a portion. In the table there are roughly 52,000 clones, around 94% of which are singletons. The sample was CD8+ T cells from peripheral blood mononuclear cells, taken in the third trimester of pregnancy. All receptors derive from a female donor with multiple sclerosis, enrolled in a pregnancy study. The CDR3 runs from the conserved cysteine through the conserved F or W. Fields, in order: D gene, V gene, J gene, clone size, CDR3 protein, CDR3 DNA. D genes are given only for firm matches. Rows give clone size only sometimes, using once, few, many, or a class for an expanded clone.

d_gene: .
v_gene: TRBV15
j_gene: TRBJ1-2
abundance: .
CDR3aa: CATSRDGTKKGRGVDGYTF
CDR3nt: TGTGCCACCAGCAGAGATGGTACAAAGAAGGGCAGGGGAGTCGATGGCTACACCTTC

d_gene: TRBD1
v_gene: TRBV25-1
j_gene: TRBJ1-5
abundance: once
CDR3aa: CASSGQGGQPQHF
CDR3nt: TGTGCCAGCAGTGGACAGGGCGGACAGCCCCAGCATTTT

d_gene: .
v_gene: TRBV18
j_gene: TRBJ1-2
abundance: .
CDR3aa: CASSRQGDSQDGYTF
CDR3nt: TGTGCCAGCTCACGGCAGGGCGATTCTCAAGATGGCTACACCTTC

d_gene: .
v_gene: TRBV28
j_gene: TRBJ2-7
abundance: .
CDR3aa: CASTQNPDTSYEQYF
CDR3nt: TGTGCCAGCACCCAGAATCCTGACACCTCCTACGAGCAGTACTTC

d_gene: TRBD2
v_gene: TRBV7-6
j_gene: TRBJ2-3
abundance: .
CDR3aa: CASSVGLAEGTDTQYF
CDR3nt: TGTGCCAGCAGCGTCGGACTAGCGGAAGGCACAGATACGCAGTATTTT

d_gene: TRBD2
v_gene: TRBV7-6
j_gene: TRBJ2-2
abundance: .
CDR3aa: CASGLAANTGELFF
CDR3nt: TGTGCCAGCGGACTAGCGGCTAACACCGGGGAGCTGTTTTTT

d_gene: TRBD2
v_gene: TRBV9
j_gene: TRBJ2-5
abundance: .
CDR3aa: CASSEGTSGSQETQYF
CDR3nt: TGTGCCAGCAGCGAGGGGACTAGCGGGTCCCAAGAGACCCAGTACTTC

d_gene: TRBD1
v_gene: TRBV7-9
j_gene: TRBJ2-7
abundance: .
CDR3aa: CASSSGTGDYEQYF
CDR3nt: TGTGCCAGCAGCTCCGGGACAGGGGACTACGAGCAGTACTTC

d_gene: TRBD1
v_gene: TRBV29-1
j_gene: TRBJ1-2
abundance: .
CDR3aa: CSLRTGWGSYGYTF
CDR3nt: TGCAGCCTACGGACAGGGTGGGGTTCCTATGGCTACACCTTC

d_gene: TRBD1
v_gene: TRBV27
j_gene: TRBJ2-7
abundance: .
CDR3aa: CASSLQDRSLYEQYF
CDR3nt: TGTGCCAGCAGTCTTCAGGACAGGAGTCTGTACGAGCAGTACTTC

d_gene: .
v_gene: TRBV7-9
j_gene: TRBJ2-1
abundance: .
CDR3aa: CASSFSEEQFF
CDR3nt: TGTGCCAGCAGCTTTAGCGAAGAGCAGTTCTTC

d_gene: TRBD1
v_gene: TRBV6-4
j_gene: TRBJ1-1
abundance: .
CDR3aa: CASKKRGQTMNTEAFF
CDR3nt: TGTGCCAGCAAAAAAAGGGGACAGACCATGAACACTGAAGCTTTCTTT

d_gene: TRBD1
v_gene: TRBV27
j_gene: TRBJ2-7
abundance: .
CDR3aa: CASRTGGAVNEQYF
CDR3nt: TGTGCCAGCAGGACAGGGGGCGCAGTCAACGAGCAGTACTTC

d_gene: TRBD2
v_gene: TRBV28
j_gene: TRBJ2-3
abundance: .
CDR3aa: CASTKTSAGDTQYF
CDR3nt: TGTGCCAGCACCAAGACTAGCGCTGGAGATACGCAGTATTTT

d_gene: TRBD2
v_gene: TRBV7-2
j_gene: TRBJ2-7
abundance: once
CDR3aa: CASSSPLAGGYEQYF
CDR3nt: TGTGCCAGCAGCTCGCCTCTAGCGGGAGGGTACGAGCAGTACTTC

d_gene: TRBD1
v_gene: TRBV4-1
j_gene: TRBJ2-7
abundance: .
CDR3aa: CASSQVGGQDHEQYF
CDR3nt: TGCGCCAGCAGCCAAGTGGGCGGACAGGACCACGAGCAGTACTTC

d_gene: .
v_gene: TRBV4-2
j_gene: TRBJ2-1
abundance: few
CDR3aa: CASSQTADSYNEQFF
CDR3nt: TGTGCCAGCAGCCAGACAGCCGATTCCTACAATGAGCAGTTCTTC

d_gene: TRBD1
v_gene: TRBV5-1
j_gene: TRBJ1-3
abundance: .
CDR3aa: CASSLEGAVGNTIYF
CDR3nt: TGCGCCAGCAGCTTGGAGGGGGCGGTAGGAAACACCATATATTTT